The 17 T cell receptor beta chains presented below share a single source sample, sequenced in a study of OX40 agonist ivuxolimab in advanced cancers. The table came from immunoSEQ multiplex PCR; TCRdb's copy has only in-frame clones and leaves some out. The data show some 83,000 clones, around 86% seen once. The sequencing here drew on CD4+ or CD8+ T cells sorted from blood, taken in a trial of the OX40 agonist ivuxolimab. Receptor source: an adult with an advanced solid tumor such as melanoma, head and neck, liver or kidney cancer.

This chain uses TRBV19 with TRBJ2-3; D is uncertain. In germline, CDR1 is LNHDA, CDR2 SQIVND (reference sequence). The CDR3 is 14 amino acids. Trimming shortened V by 7 bases and J by 0 bases, and 11 bases separated the two germline ends. The CDR3 DNA reads as TGTGCCAGTAAGGGCACACCTAGCACAGATACGCAGTATTTT. Its protein product is CASKGTPSTDTQYF.

The chain is built from TRBV27 and TRBJ1-1; TRBD1 agrees at 12 bases. There are 16 residues in the CDR3. The V and J ends lost 7 bases and 4 bases, in that order; junction bases with no gene match: 10. CDR1 and CDR2 from the germline V gene are MNHEY and SMNVEV (reference sequence). In nucleotides, the CDR3 is TGTGCCAGCACCCCGGGGACAGGGGGCTCGGGCACTGAAGCTTTCTTT. Translated, it gives CASTPGTGGSGTEAFF.

This chain uses TRBV7-7 with TRBJ2-2, with D uncertain. Germline loops: CDR1 SSHAT, CDR2 FNYEAQ (reference sequence). Trimming removed 4 bases from V and 0 bases from J, with 6 bases in between. The length of the CDR3 is 14 residues. For the CDR3, the DNA is TGTGCCAGCAGCTCCCCCTCGAACACCGGGGAGCTGTTTTTT. The encoded protein is CASSSPSNTGELFF.

This clone occurred once. V is TRBV25-1 and J is TRBJ2-2, with D maybe TRBD1 (5 bases). The V end was cut by 0 bases, the J end by 8 bases, with 13 bases between. Germline loops: CDR1 MGHDK, CDR2 SYGVNS. This CDR3 comprises 15 residues. CDR3 DNA: TGTGCCAGCAGTGAATATGGGGCCAGCCCGGGGGAGCTGTTTTTT. This gives the protein CASSEYGASPGELFF.

This CDR3 is CASSLGYQAGNTIYF. The DNA of the CDR3 is TGTGCCAGCAGCCTAGGGTATCAGGCTGGAAACACCATATATTTT. The genes are TRBV6-5 and TRBJ1-3; D is ambiguous. V dropped 6 bases and J dropped 2 bases, with 14 bases sitting between them. This CDR3 contains 15 residues. In germline, CDR1 is MNHEY, CDR2 SVGAGI.

This clone is a singleton in its sample. Other DNA sequences in this specimen translate into the identical CDR3. CDR3 sequence: CASSYEGSYEQYF. CDR3 DNA sequence: TGTGCCAGCAGTTACGAAGGCTCCTACGAGCAGTACTTC. The rearrangement links TRBV6-6 to TRBJ2-7; D ambiguous. V was pared by 2 bases and J by 0 bases, with 5 bases between. From germline, CDR1 is MNHNY and CDR2 SVGAGI (reference sequence). CDR3 length: 13 amino acids.

The sample holds one count of this clone. The chain couples TRBV4-2 to TRBJ1-3; D gene uncertain. Germline values: CDR1 LGHNA, CDR2 YNFKEQ. The CDR3 length is 13 residues. V lost 0 bases to trimming and J lost 7 bases, with 7 bases between them. The CDR3 spells CASSQDLLNTIYF. CDR3 bases: TGTGCCAGCAGCCAAGACCTCCTCAACACCATATATTTT.

This chain joins TRBV19 and TRBJ2-2, with D uncertain. Germline V gene sequence: CDR1 LNHDA, CDR2 SQIVND (reference sequence). There are 14 residues in the CDR3. The ends were cut back, 0 bases at V and 7 bases at J, with 9 bases in the middle. The chain's CDR3 is CASSIEVWDGELFF. CDR3 in DNA: TGTGCCAGTAGTATAGAGGTCTGGGACGGGGAGCTGTTTTTT. Full variable domain (rest looked up from reference TRBV19 and TRBJ2-2): DGGITQSPKYLFRKEGQNVTLSCEQNLNHDAMYWYRQDPGQGLRLIYYSQIVNDFQKGDIAEGYSVSREKKESFPLTVTSAQKNPTAFYLCASSIEVWDGELFFGEGSRLTVL.

With respect to this clone: Additional DNA sequences in this sample encode the identical CDR3. The J gene is TRBJ1-5, the V gene TRBV7-2, with D uncertain. V lost 1 base and J 4 bases, leaving 5 bases between the germline ends. Germline CDR1 SGHTA, CDR2 FQGNSA. This CDR3 has 13 amino acids. The chain's CDR3 is CASSLGQNQPQHF. DNA for the CDR3: TGTGCCAGCAGCTTAGGCCAGAATCAGCCCCAGCATTTT.

The chain carries TRBV5-8 and TRBJ1-5; no reliable D call. This CDR3 spans 15 amino acids. CDR1 is SGHTS, CDR2 YDEGEE, per germline. Trimming shortened V by 1 base and J by 6 bases, and 14 bases separated the two germline ends. The CDR3 DNA follows: TGTGCCAGCAGCTTGCCTTCCCACACCAGTCAGCCCCAGCATTTT. It codes for CASSLPSHTSQPQHF.

V usage is TRBV7-2 and J usage is TRBJ2-2, with 12 bases aligning to TRBD2. The CDR3 consists of 18 residues. Germline V CDR1 and CDR2: SGHTA, FQGNSA. The V segment lost 4 bases and the J segment 3 bases; nucleotides outside the gene matches: 9. The CDR3 coding sequence is TGTGCCAGCAGCTCAGTCCCACTAGCGGGGGGATACACCGGGGAGCTGTTTTTT. Its protein is CASSSVPLAGGYTGELFF.

V is TRBV4-2 and J is TRBJ2-1; 7 nucleotides agree with TRBD2. The junction had 9 bases not matched to a gene; V was cut back by 4 bases and J by 6 bases. The germline CDR1 and CDR2 sequences are LGHNA and YNFKEQ. CDR3 length equals 15 residues. The CDR3 loop reads CASSPRSGFFNEQFF. CDR3 nucleotides: TGTGCCAGCAGCCCCCGTAGCGGGTTCTTCAATGAGCAGTTCTTC.

The chain links TRBV19 to TRBJ1-3; D remains ambiguous. The CDR3 runs 15 residues. V dropped 4 bases and J dropped 0 bases, with 10 bases sitting between them. Germline V gives CDR1 LNHDA, CDR2 SQIVND (reference sequence). The CDR3 reads CASSRSGDSGNTIYF. In DNA, the CDR3 is TGTGCCAGTAGTAGATCAGGCGACTCTGGAAACACCATATATTTT.

This clone is a singleton in its sample. This chain joins TRBV7-2 and TRBJ1-4; 7 bases match TRBD1. The CDR3 has 16 amino acids. Germline V lookup: CDR1 SGHTA, CDR2 FQGNSA. The J segment lost 3 bases and the V segment lost 5 bases, leaving 9 bases of the junction unmatched. The CDR3 coding sequence is TGTGCCAGCAGCATCGCCGGGGGACAGCCTAATGAAAAACTGTTTTTT. This codes for CASSIAGGQPNEKLFF.

As for this clone: The same CDR3 also results from other DNA sequences found in this sample. The chain combines TRBV5-1 with TRBJ2-5, with a possible D match to TRBD1 (5 bases). Trimming removed 0 bases at V and 5 bases at J, with 5 bases between. CDR3 length: 12 residues. The germline V gene encodes CDR1 SGHRS and CDR2 YFSETQ. The chain's CDR3 is CASSLAGETQYF. In DNA form, the CDR3 reads TGCGCCAGCAGCTTGGCAGGGGAGACCCAGTACTTC. Together with reference TRBV5-1 and TRBJ2-5, the CDR3 gives the full variable domain: KAGVTQTPRYLIKTRGQQVTLSCSPISGHRSVSWYQQTPGQGLQFLFEYFSETQRNKGNFPGRFSGRQFSNSRSEMNVSTLELGDSALYLCASSLAGETQYFGPGTRLLVL.

This clone has only a few counts. J is TRBJ2-5 and V is TRBV19; unclear D gene. Trimming took off 4 bases at V and 5 bases at J, with 14 bases between the two ends. CDR1 and CDR2 (germline): LNHDA, SQIVND (reference sequence). The CDR3 is 14 amino acids. The CDR3 protein is CASSTRRPAETQYF. In nucleotides, the CDR3 is TGTGCCAGTAGTACCCGGCGTCCGGCGGAGACCCAGTACTTC.

The chain uses TRBV6-5 and TRBJ2-5; 7 nucleotides agree with TRBD1. The CDR3 is 14 amino acids. V shed 2 bases, J shed 6 bases, and the junction held 6 bases outside the gene matches. CDR1 is MNHEY and CDR2 is SVGAGI in the germline V gene. The CDR3 DNA sequence: TGTGCCAGCAGTTACGAACAGGGGTCTAAGACCCAGTACTTC. This encodes CASSYEQGSKTQYF.